Shown below are 30 T cell receptor beta chains from a single sample sequenced in a study of OX40 agonist ivuxolimab in advanced cancers. To prepare the library, the immunoSEQ multiplex PCR assay was applied. Entries here come from immuneACCESS through TCRdb and include only in-frame sequences with V and J called. Some clones fail to appear in such tables; in the studies checked, an unresolved V gene covers under half of the shortfall, and the cause of the remainder is unknown. For this sample the table gives 35,000 to 45,000 clones, of which 86% were detected only once. Of the sample, around a fifth is held by the ten largest clones. The material sequenced was CD4+ or CD8+ T cells sorted from blood, taken in a trial of the OX40 agonist ivuxolimab. These receptors were taken from an adult with an advanced solid tumor such as melanoma, head and neck, liver or kidney cancer.

The gene calls are TRBV27 and TRBJ2-7, with D perhaps matching TRBD1 (6 bases). V lost 3 bases and J 1 base, leaving 7 bases between the germline ends. This CDR3 region has 13 residues. From germline, CDR1 is MNHEY and CDR2 SMNVEV (reference sequence). CDR3 sequence reads: CASSFQGSYEQYF. Written as DNA, the CDR3 is TGTGCCAGCAGTTTTCAGGGGTCCTACGAGCAGTACTTC.

This chain uses TRBV27 with TRBJ1-1, with D maybe TRBD1 (6 bases). V was clipped by 9 bases and J by 0 bases, with 17 bases between them. The CDR3 has 15 residues. Germline CDR1 and CDR2: MNHEY and SMNVEV (reference sequence). The CDR3 loop is CARNPRGHLNTEAFF. CDR3 DNA: TGTGCCAGGAATCCTAGGGGACACTTGAACACTGAAGCTTTCTTT.

J is TRBJ2-5 and V is TRBV30; tentatively, D is TRBD1 (5 bases). The CDR3 runs to 12 residues. V dropped 8 bases and J dropped 5 bases, with 15 bases sitting between them. CDR1 and CDR2 (germline): GTSNPN, SVGIG (reference sequence). The CDR3 bases are TGTGCCCGCTTAGGGGATCAGGAGACCCAGTACTTC. Its translation is CARLGDQETQYF. The variable domain in full, completed from reference TRBV30 and TRBJ2-5, reads SQTIHQWPATLVQPVGSPLSLECTVEGTSNPNLYWYRQAAGRGLQLLFYSVGIGQISSEVPQNLSASRPQDRQFILSSKKLLLSDSGFYLCARLGDQETQYFGPGTRLLVL.

V and J are TRBV12-5 and TRBJ1-1; D is unresolved. Germline CDR1 is LGHNT and CDR2 is FRNRAP. The ends were cut back, 6 bases at V and 0 bases at J, with 11 bases in the middle. CDR3 length equals 14 residues. The CDR3 sequence: CASGPGGMNTEAFF. The CDR3 region has the DNA TGTGCTAGTGGGCCCGGAGGGATGAACACTGAAGCTTTCTTT.

This clone is termed medium-sized. The chain employs TRBV7-9 and TRBJ2-7; possibly TRBD1 or TRBD2 for D (5 bases each). Per the germline V gene, CDR1 is SEHNR and CDR2 is FQNEAQ (reference sequence). Trimming took off 2 bases at V and 0 bases at J, with 8 bases between the two ends. The CDR3 is 14 amino acids. In DNA, the CDR3 is TGTGCCAGCAGCTTACGGGGCGACTCCTACGAGCAGTACTTC. Translated, it gives CASSLRGDSYEQYF.

The chain joins TRBV25-1 to TRBJ1-2, with D tentatively TRBD1 (5 bases). Germline V CDR1 and CDR2: MGHDK, SYGVNS. V was pared by 5 bases and J by 5 bases, with 12 bases between. CDR3 size: 13 residues. CDR3 nucleotides: TGTGCCAGCAGTTACGGGGGTGGATATGGCTACACCTTC. The encoded protein is CASSYGGGYGYTF.

The gene calls are TRBV10-2 and TRBJ2-7; D is unclear. Germline V CDR1 and CDR2: WSHSY, SAAADI. The CDR3 length is 13 residues. Trimming cost V 0 bases and J 5 bases, with 8 bases left between them. CDR3 in amino acids: CASSESHFNEQYF. The DNA for the CDR3 is TGCGCCAGCAGTGAGTCGCATTTTAACGAGCAGTACTTC.

In its sample, this clone is medium-sized. The chain employs TRBV7-6 and TRBJ2-1, with 8 bases lining up with TRBD1. The CDR3 extends over 14 amino acids. Germline assignment: CDR1 SGHVS and CDR2 FNYEAQ. After removal of 5 bases from V and 4 bases from J, the junction contained 4 bases not matched to a gene. As DNA, the CDR3 is TGTGCCAGCAGCAAGGACAGGGTTTACAATGAGCAGTTCTTC. Residues: CASSKDRVYNEQFF.

This clone was counted only a few times. The chain recombines TRBV10-2 with TRBJ2-7; 9 nucleotides agree with TRBD2. J lost 6 bases, V lost 6 bases, and 12 bases had no gene match. In germline, CDR1 is WSHSY, CDR2 SAAADI. The CDR3 has 15 residues. CDR3 DNA: TGCGCCAGCAGCTCCTGGGGGCGGGGGGGCTTCGAGCAGTACTTC. It yields the protein CASSSWGRGGFEQYF.

This clone was seen a single time. The chain recombines TRBV28 with TRBJ2-7; 9 positions agree with TRBD1. The J segment lost 5 bases and the V segment lost 6 bases, leaving 11 bases of the junction unmatched. CDR1 and CDR2 (germline): MDHEN, SYDVKM. The length of the CDR3 is 15 residues. Here the CDR3 reads CASRAEQGAIHEQYF. CDR3 nucleotides: TGTGCCAGCAGAGCCGAACAGGGGGCGATCCACGAGCAGTACTTC. The full variable domain, with the rest looked up from reference TRBV28 and TRBJ2-7, is DVKVTQSSRYLVKRTGEKVFLECVQDMDHENMFWYRQDPGLGLRLIYFSYDVKMKEKGDIPEGYSVSREKKERFSLILESASTNQTSMYLCASRAEQGAIHEQYFGPGTRLTVT.

This clone has only one observation. This sequence joins TRBV4-3 and TRBJ2-7, with D unclear. The V end was cut by 3 bases, the J end by 7 bases, with 13 bases between. Germline loops: CDR1 LGHNA, CDR2 YSLEER. This CDR3 has 13 residues. The CDR3 DNA reads TGCGCCAGCAGCCATACTCTTATGGGGGAGCAGTACGTC. Amino acids: CASSHTLMGEQYV.

A note on this clone: Additional DNA sequences in this sample encode the identical CDR3. The CDR3 coding sequence is TGTGCCAGCAGTTTGAGTGGCAATCAGCCCCAGCATTTT. Translating it yields CASSLSGNQPQHF. V is TRBV27 and J is TRBJ1-5; D unclear. Germline V gives CDR1 MNHEY, CDR2 SMNVEV (reference sequence). With 3 bases removed from V and 2 bases from J, the gap between germline ends came to 5 bases. The CDR3 consists of 13 residues.

The V gene is TRBV28, the J gene TRBJ1-2, with D unresolved. Germline V CDR1 and CDR2: MDHEN, SYDVKM. Trimming removed 5 bases at V and 7 bases at J, with 11 bases between. The CDR3 spans 12 residues. CDR3 loop: CASSAAWSGYTF. Written as DNA, the CDR3 is TGTGCCAGCAGTGCCGCCTGGAGTGGCTACACCTTC.

This chain links TRBV5-6 with TRBJ2-6, with 8 bases that match TRBD1. Germline V gene data show CDR1 as SGHDT and CDR2 as YYEEEE. The CDR3 sequence is 17 residues long. V was clipped by 0 bases and J by 4 bases; unmatched bases: 6. CDR3 sequence reads: CASSLAARGHGANVLTF. DNA for the CDR3: TGTGCCAGCAGCTTGGCGGCCAGGGGGCACGGGGCCAACGTCCTGACTTTC.

This chain joins TRBV29-1 and TRBJ2-3; no clear D. The length of the CDR3 is 17 residues. Per germline, CDR1 SQVTM and CDR2 ANQGSEA. Trimming shortened V by 3 bases and J by 0 bases, and 19 bases separated the two germline ends. The CDR3 DNA reads as TGCAGCGTTGACGGAGCGAGGACCGCGCAGAGCACAGATACGCAGTATTTT. Its protein is CSVDGARTAQSTDTQYF.

This rearrangement joins TRBV18 to TRBJ1-2; TRBD1 matches 7 bases. This CDR3 is built from 16 residues. CDR1 KGHSH and CDR2 LQKENI come from the germline V gene. Trimming cost V 3 bases and J 1 base; bases outside gene matches: 8. DNA for the CDR3: TGTGCCAGCTCACCCCAGCCGGGACAGATTAACTATGGCTACACCTTC. Its protein is CASSPQPGQINYGYTF.

The rearrangement links TRBV5-5 to TRBJ1-1; D perhaps matches TRBD1 (6 bases). V gave up 1 base and J gave up 1 base, with 14 bases separating them. CDR1 is SGHKS, CDR2 YYEKEE, per germline (reference sequence). This CDR3 contains 16 residues. For the CDR3, the DNA is TGTGCCAGCAGCTTGCCCCAGGGGCCCACGAACACTGAAGCTTTCTTT. This sequence encodes CASSLPQGPTNTEAFF.

This clone was seen a few times. This chain joins TRBV18 and TRBJ1-6; D is unclear. Trimming shortened V by 6 bases and J by 13 bases, and 19 bases separated the two germline ends. The CDR3 has 14 amino acids. The germline V gene has CDR1 KGHSH and CDR2 LQKENI. The CDR3 is CASSRVPTRDPLHF. The CDR3 DNA reads as TGTGCCAGCTCGCGGGTTCCGACTCGCGATCCCCTCCACTTT.

The chain recombines TRBV11-2 with TRBJ2-5, with D possibly TRBD2 on 6 matching bases. This CDR3 contains 15 residues. Per germline, CDR1 SGHAT and CDR2 FQNNGV. The ends were cut back, 5 bases at V and 3 bases at J, with 16 bases in the middle. The CDR3 here is CASSAPGLLKETQYF. CDR3 bases: TGTGCCAGCAGCGCCCCGGGACTCCTGAAAGAGACCCAGTACTTC.

The chain carries TRBV30 and TRBJ1-6, with D uncertain. Per the germline V gene, CDR1 is GTSNPN and CDR2 is SVGIG (reference sequence). The CDR3 contains 17 residues. Trimming cost V 2 bases and J 0 bases, with 14 bases left between them. The CDR3 region has the DNA TGTGCCTGGAGTCCCGGGCCTCCGAGCTCCTATAATTCACCCCTCCACTTT. Translated, it gives CAWSPGPPSSYNSPLHF.

The V gene is TRBV4-2, the J gene TRBJ1-5; D is ambiguous. Per germline, CDR1 LGHNA and CDR2 YNFKEQ. V was cut by 0 bases and J by 6 bases, with 24 bases left in between. This CDR3 comprises 19 residues. CDR3 coding DNA: TGTGCCAGCAGCCAAGATGCACAGACCGCTGGCAATGCAGGTCAGCCCCAGCATTTT. This sequence encodes CASSQDAQTAGNAGQPQHF.

The rearrangement links TRBV7-8 to TRBJ2-7, with 8 nucleotides matching TRBD2. Germline CDR1 and CDR2: SGHVS and FQNEAQ. V lost 5 bases, J lost 0 bases, and 9 bases stayed unmatched. This CDR3 has 16 amino acids. CDR3 nucleotides: TGTGCCAGCAGCCCCCTTAGCGGGGAGAGCTCCTACGAGCAGTACTTC. Amino acid sequence: CASSPLSGESSYEQYF.

The CDR3 loop reads CASKRLTNEKLFF. In nucleotides, the CDR3 is TGTGCCAGCAAGCGGTTAACTAATGAAAAACTGTTTTTT. The genes are TRBV6-6 and TRBJ1-4; unclear D gene. The ends were cut back, 7 bases at V and 1 base at J, with 7 bases in the middle. Germline loops: CDR1 MNHNY, CDR2 SVGAGI (reference sequence). The CDR3 length is 13 residues.

In this sample, this clone turned up once. The chain carries TRBV29-1 and TRBJ2-5; D is unclear. Trimming took 4 bases from V and 2 from J, leaving 14 bases between them. Germline V gives CDR1 SQVTM, CDR2 ANQGSEA. This CDR3 comprises 14 residues. CDR3: CSVVSSWGQETQYF. The CDR3 bases are TGCAGCGTTGTGAGTAGCTGGGGACAAGAGACCCAGTACTTC.

To note about this clone: It is likely a read error: a sequence one base away is far more abundant. This chain joins TRBV4-2 and TRBJ2-5; 7 bases align to TRBD1. The germline gives CDR1 LGHNA, CDR2 YNFKEQ. The CDR3 contains 16 residues. The CDR3, as DNA: TGTGCCAGCAGCCAGGAAACAGGGGAAGGTGATTCACCCCTCCACTTC. This codes for CASSQETGEGDSPLHF.

V gene TRBV4-1 combines with J gene TRBJ2-1, with a possible D match to TRBD2 (6 bases). The CDR3 sequence is 16 residues long. The V and J ends lost 0 bases and 4 bases respectively, with 13 bases between them. Germline loops: CDR1 MGHRA, CDR2 YSYEKL. The CDR3 sequence is CASSQDSAGTYNEQFF. CDR3 DNA: TGCGCCAGCAGCCAAGATTCGGCGGGGACGTACAATGAGCAGTTCTTC.

This clone has a single count. The rearrangement joins TRBV19 to TRBJ1-5; D is uncertain. The CDR3 totals 17 residues. Trimming pared 7 bases from V and 0 bases from J, leaving 19 bases between. Per the germline V gene, CDR1 is LNHDA and CDR2 is SQIVND (reference sequence). In DNA form, the CDR3 reads TGTGCCAGTAACGTTGGACCGACGATTTATAGCAATCAGCCCCAGCATTTT. Its translation: CASNVGPTIYSNQPQHF.

CDR3 DNA: TGTGCCAGCAGCGTAGACGGACTAGCGGGGACCTACGAGCAGTACTTC. It is translated as CASSVDGLAGTYEQYF. The rearrangement links TRBV9 to TRBJ2-5, with TRBD2 matching 12 bases. The J call may be in error: the DNA end matches TRBJ2-7 better. The germline V gene encodes CDR1 SGDLS and CDR2 YYNGEE. The CDR3 loop spans 16 amino acids.

The chain uses TRBV28 and TRBJ1-6; D gene ambiguous. Germline CDR1 MDHEN, CDR2 SYDVKM. V was clipped by 2 bases and J by 7 bases, with 9 bases between them. The CDR3 consists of 14 residues. CDR3 protein: CASSLIEANSPLHF. The CDR3 DNA reads TGTGCCAGCAGTTTAATAGAAGCCAATTCACCCCTCCACTTT.

The chain carries TRBV7-2 and TRBJ2-7; TRBD1 matches 7 bases. Germline V gene lookup returns CDR1 SGHTA and CDR2 FQGNSA. CDR3 length: 14 residues. V gave up 4 bases and J gave up 3 bases; unmatched junction bases: 6. The CDR3 region has the DNA TGTGCCAGCAGCTCGGGACAGAACCTCTACGAGCAGTACGTC. Amino acids: CASSSGQNLYEQYV.